Shown below are 10 T cell receptor beta chains from a single sample sequenced in a study of glioma-infiltrating T cells. The iRepertoire nested amplicon-rescue multiplex PCR amplified TCR alpha and beta CDR3s from RNA. Each CDR3 protein is one row after TCRdb ran MiXCR on the multiplex PCR reads. The data show about 140,000 distinct CDR3 sequences, 39% seen once. Sequenced: glioma tissue, nonneoplastic brain tissue, or PBMCs (not recorded which). These receptors all stem from a human donor with low-grade glioma or glioblastoma, undergoing nonglioma brain surgery, or in good health (not recorded which).

The rearrangement links TRBV6-1 to TRBJ2-5; D is uncertain. There are 13 residues in the CDR3. V was pared by 6 bases and J by 3 bases, with 11 bases between. Germline CDR1 and CDR2: MNHNS and SASEGT. The CDR3 DNA reads as TGTGCCAGCAGCCCCATCGAGGAAGAGACCCAGTACTTC. Translated, it gives CASSPIEEETQYF.

The genes are TRBV12-3 or TRBV12-4 and TRBJ2-2, with a weak D call TRBD1 (6 bases). The CDR3 is made up of 14 amino acids. Trimming removed 6 bases at V and 3 bases at J, with 11 bases between. The CDR3 coding sequence is TGTGCCAGCAGCAGGGCAGGGGACACCGGGGAGCTGTTTTTT. Residues: CASSRAGDTGELFF.

There are a few counts of this clonotype. This chain connects TRBV6-1 to TRBJ1-2; D not resolved. Germline-derived CDR1 and CDR2 are MNHNS and SASEGT. CDR3 length: 11 amino acids. The V gene lost 6 bases and the J gene lost 5 bases, with 7 bases spanning the gap. The CDR3 sequence: CASRRGYGYTF. CDR3 in DNA: TGTGCCAGCAGGAGAGGATATGGCTACACCTTC.

This clonotype was counted a few times. The chain joins TRBV20-1 to TRBJ2-7; D gene ambiguous. The CDR3 has 10 amino acids. The germline V gene encodes CDR1 DFQATT and CDR2 SNEGSKA (reference sequence). Trimming pared 5 bases from V and 2 bases from J, leaving 4 bases between. CDR3 in DNA: TGCAGTGCTCAGACCTACGAGCAGTACTTC. Translating it yields CSAQTYEQYF.

Comment on this clonotype: An end of the junction differs from the germline gene, which may be a read error. V usage is TRBV20-1 and J usage is TRBJ1-2; no reliable D call. This CDR3 region has 12 residues. In germline, CDR1 is DFQATT, CDR2 SNEGSKA (reference sequence). The CDR3 coding sequence is TGCAGTACTAGTGAGGTTGACTACGGCTACACCTTC. Protein sequence: CSTSEVDYGYTF.

This clonotype was observed once. At one of its ends the junction is not consistent with the germline gene, which may arise from a read error. The chain combines TRBV6-1 with TRBJ2-7, with a weak D call TRBD2 (5 bases). The CDR3 runs to 12 residues. Per the germline V gene, CDR1 is MNHNS and CDR2 is SASEGT. This CDR3 reads CGSTTGSREQYF. The CDR3 DNA sequence: TGTGGCAGCACTACGGGGTCCCGCGAGCAGTACTTC.

As to this clonotype: One base away lies a much larger clone, so this may be a sequencing read error. This sequence joins TRBV6-6 and TRBJ2-7; TRBD1 aligns across 7 bases. Germline CDR1 is MNHNY and CDR2 is SVGAGI (reference sequence). CDR3 length: 14 amino acids. The CDR3 spells CASSRDRELLEQHF. The CDR3 region has the DNA TGTGCCAGCAGCAGGGACAGAGAGCTACTCGAGCAGCACTTC.

CDR3 in amino acids: CSARVVGQVNTGELFF. The CDR3 coding sequence is TGCAGTGCTAGAGTAGTGGGACAGGTGAACACCGGGGAGCTGTTTTTT. The V call is TRBV20-1, the J call TRBJ2-2; TRBD1 matches at 8 bases. The germline V gene encodes CDR1 DFQATT and CDR2 SNEGSKA (reference sequence). The ends lost 1 base at V and 1 base at J; junction bases unmatched: 5. The CDR3 length is 16 residues.

This chain links TRBV6-6 with TRBJ2-1; 7 bases agree with TRBD2. V lost 5 bases to trimming and J lost 7 bases; unmatched junction nucleotides: 8. The CDR3 runs 14 residues. CDR1 MNHNY and CDR2 SVGAGI come from the germline V gene (reference sequence). This chain's CDR3 is CASSHSSGKNEQFF. CDR3 DNA sequence: TGTGCCAGCAGTCATTCTAGCGGAAAAAATGAGCAGTTCTTC.

This chain joins TRBV18 and TRBJ2-7, with D tentatively TRBD1 or TRBD2 (5 bases each). The germline CDR1 and CDR2 sequences are KGHSH and LQKENI. The CDR3 runs 12 residues. The germline V and J ends were trimmed by 3 bases and 7 bases, with 10 bases remaining between them. The CDR3 loop reads CASSPRGREQYF. The CDR3 DNA is TGTGCCAGCTCACCGAGGGGAAGGGAGCAGTACTTC.